These 11 T cell receptor beta chains came from one sample sequenced in a study of control samples from healthy donors and cancer patients. TCRdb's copy holds only in-frame clones and misses some; the assay was immunoSEQ multiplex PCR. Found here are 160,000 or so clones, 96% of them singletons; the top ten hold approximately 1%. Material: blood. The receptors derive from a woman aged 25 to 45 in good health.

The chain couples TRBV5-4 to TRBJ2-3, with 8 bases aligning to TRBD2. J lost 5 bases, V lost 4 bases, and 6 bases had no gene match. This CDR3 has 14 amino acids. Germline V gives CDR1 SGHNT, CDR2 YYREEE (reference sequence). The CDR3 region has the DNA TGTGCCAGCAGCCCCCGGGGGGGAGTAGATACGCAGTATTTT. Residues: CASSPRGGVDTQYF.

This clone has just one count. V usage is TRBV7-2 and J usage is TRBJ2-5; unclear D gene. From germline, CDR1 is SGHTA and CDR2 FQGNSA. The CDR3 totals 12 residues. The V and J ends lost 4 bases and 0 bases respectively, with 3 bases between them. The CDR3 region has the DNA TGTGCCAGCAGCTCGGACCAAGAGACCCAGTACTTC. The encoded protein is CASSSDQETQYF.

V gene TRBV6-5 combines with J gene TRBJ2-7, with a possible D match to TRBD2 (6 bases). V lost 6 bases, J lost 6 bases, and 9 bases lay in between. This CDR3 spans 11 amino acids. CDR1 is MNHEY and CDR2 is SVGAGI in the germline V gene. The CDR3: CASSGGLEQYF. DNA of the CDR3: TGTGCCAGCAGCGGAGGGCTCGAGCAGTACTTC.

J is TRBJ1-4 and V is TRBV21-1. TRBV21-1 is designated a pseudogene. The CDR3 runs to 13 residues. The chain's CDR3 is CASSKWPRGRPHF. The CDR3 DNA reads TGTGCCAGCAGCAAATGGCCGCGAGGCAGGCCACATTTT.

The chain is built from TRBV5-1 and TRBJ2-1; 8 bases fit TRBD2. This CDR3 region has 15 residues. Per germline, CDR1 SGHRS and CDR2 YFSETQ. The J segment lost 3 bases and the V segment lost 5 bases, leaving 7 bases of the junction unmatched. The CDR3 DNA reads as TGCGCCAGCAGTCAAGCGGGAGTCAGCTACAATGAGCAGTTCTTC. Encoded protein: CASSQAGVSYNEQFF.

This clone was picked up one time. The chain carries TRBV5-1 and TRBJ2-3; D is undetermined. In germline, CDR1 is SGHRS, CDR2 YFSETQ. The CDR3 is made up of 14 amino acids. V was trimmed by 0 bases and J by 5 bases, leaving 10 bases between them. CDR3 loop: CASSLGQSRDTQYF. CDR3 in DNA: TGCGCCAGCAGCTTGGGGCAGTCCAGAGATACGCAGTATTTT.

The chain recombines TRBV19 with TRBJ2-3; tentatively, D is TRBD1 or TRBD2 (7 bases each). The CDR3 is 16 residues long. Trimming took 6 bases from V and 5 from J, leaving 21 bases between them. Germline lookup yields CDR1 LNHDA and CDR2 SQIVND (reference sequence). In nucleotides, the CDR3 is TGTGCCAGTAGGGGACCAGGGACAGCGGGAAGAGATACGCAGTATTTT. Translating it yields CASRGPGTAGRDTQYF. The complete variable domain, with remaining parts taken from reference TRBV19 and TRBJ2-3, reads DGGITQSPKYLFRKEGQNVTLSCEQNLNHDAMYWYRQDPGQGLRLIYYSQIVNDFQKGDIAEGYSVSREKKESFPLTVTSAQKNPTAFYLCASRGPGTAGRDTQYFGPGTRLTVL.

The count of this clone is one. The genes are TRBV7-6 and TRBJ1-2; no clear D gene. The CDR3 has 12 residues. Germline CDR1 is SGHVS and CDR2 is FNYEAQ. Trimming shortened V by 5 bases and J by 0 bases, and 4 bases separated the two germline ends. This chain's CDR3 is CASSQTNYGYTF. CDR3 DNA sequence: TGTGCCAGCAGCCAAACTAACTATGGCTACACCTTC.

V is TRBV3-1 (or the pseudogene TRBV3-2) and J is TRBJ2-5; D gene uncertain. The V gene lost 6 bases and the J gene lost 5 bases, with 16 bases spanning the gap. This CDR3 is built from 14 residues. Germline V CDR1 and CDR2: LGHDT, YNNKEL (reference sequence). This chain's CDR3 is CASSSGPQRETQYF. The CDR3 region has the DNA TGTGCCAGCAGTTCCGGGCCTCAGAGGGAGACCCAGTACTTC.

The chain recombines TRBV4-1 with TRBJ1-4; 7 bases line up with TRBD1. The J segment lost 3 bases and the V segment lost 4 bases, leaving 8 bases of the junction unmatched. The CDR3 contains 16 residues. The germline CDR1 and CDR2 sequences are MGHRA and YSYEKL. CDR3 sequence (DNA): TGCGCCAGCAGCCTCGGGACAGTTACTTCTAATGAAAAACTGTTTTTT. Protein product: CASSLGTVTSNEKLFF.

The rearrangement links TRBV5-1 to TRBJ2-6; maybe TRBD1 (5 bases). Germline V lookup: CDR1 SGHRS, CDR2 YFSETQ. The V end lost 4 bases, the J end lost 0 bases, and 14 bases lay between the germline ends. The CDR3 sequence is 17 residues long. CDR3 DNA sequence: TGCGCCAGCAGCAGCTGGGGCCTCAGCTCTGGGGCCAACGTCCTGACTTTC. The encoded protein is CASSSWGLSSGANVLTF. Together with reference TRBV5-1 and TRBJ2-6, the CDR3 gives the full variable domain: KAGVTQTPRYLIKTRGQQVTLSCSPISGHRSVSWYQQTPGQGLQFLFEYFSETQRNKGNFPGRFSGRQFSNSRSEMNVSTLELGDSALYLCASSSWGLSSGANVLTFGAGSRLTVL.